The source of this T cell receptor (beta chain) is a study of blood T cells in healthy people across ages. This clonotype was found a few times. Sample-barcoded 5' priming and a J-beta primer mix drove a second PCR of about 7 to 12 cycles. A template-switch adaptor with 12 random nucleotides tagged each cDNA molecule. Using its own MiXCR run on the 5' RACE reads, TCRdb lists one record per CDR3 protein. The sample contains about 640,000 distinct CDR3 sequences, 58% of which appear only once. The CDR3 consists of 17 residues. V trimming: 8 bases; J trimming: 5 bases; junction bases outside the gene matches: 21. Germline CDR1 SGHTA, CDR2 FQGNSA.

The rearrangement uses TRBV7-2 and TRBJ2-7, with TRBD1 identical over 7 bases. The sequence derives from a man between 60 and 75 years old in good health. The material sequenced was blood. CDR3 residues: CASWYYTVGTVNHEQYF. Written as DNA, the CDR3 is TGTGCCAGCTGGTATTACACGGTGGGGACAGTGAACCACGAGCAGTACTTC.